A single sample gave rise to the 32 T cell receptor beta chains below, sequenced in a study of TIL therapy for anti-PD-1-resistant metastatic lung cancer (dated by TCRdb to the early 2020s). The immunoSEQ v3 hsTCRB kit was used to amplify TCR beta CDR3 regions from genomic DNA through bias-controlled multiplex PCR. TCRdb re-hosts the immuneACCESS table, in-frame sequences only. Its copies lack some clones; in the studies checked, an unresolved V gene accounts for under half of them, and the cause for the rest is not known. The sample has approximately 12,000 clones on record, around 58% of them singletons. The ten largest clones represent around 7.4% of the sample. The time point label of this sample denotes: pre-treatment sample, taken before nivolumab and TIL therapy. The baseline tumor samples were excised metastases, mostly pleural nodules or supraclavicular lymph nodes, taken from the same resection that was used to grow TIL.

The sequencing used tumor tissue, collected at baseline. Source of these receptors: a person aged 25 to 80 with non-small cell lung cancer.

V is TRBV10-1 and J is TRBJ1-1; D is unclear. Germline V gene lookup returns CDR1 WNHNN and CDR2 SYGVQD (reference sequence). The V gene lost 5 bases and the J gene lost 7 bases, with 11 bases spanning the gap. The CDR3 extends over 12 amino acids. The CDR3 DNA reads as TGCGCCAGCAGTTCGACCGGGAGTGAAGCTTTCTTT. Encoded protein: CASSSTGSEAFF.

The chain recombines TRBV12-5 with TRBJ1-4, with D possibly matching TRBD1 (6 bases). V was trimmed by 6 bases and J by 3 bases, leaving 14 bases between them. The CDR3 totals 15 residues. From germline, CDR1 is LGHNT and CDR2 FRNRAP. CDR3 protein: CASGLDSFPNEKLFF. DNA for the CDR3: TGTGCTAGTGGGCTGGACAGCTTCCCTAATGAAAAACTGTTTTTT. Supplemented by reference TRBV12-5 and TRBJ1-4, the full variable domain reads DARVTQTPRHKVTEMGQEVTMRCQPILGHNTVFWYRQTMMQGLELLAYFRNRAPLDDSGMPKDRFSAEMPDATLATLKIQPSEPRDSAVYFCASGLDSFPNEKLFFGSGTQLSVL.

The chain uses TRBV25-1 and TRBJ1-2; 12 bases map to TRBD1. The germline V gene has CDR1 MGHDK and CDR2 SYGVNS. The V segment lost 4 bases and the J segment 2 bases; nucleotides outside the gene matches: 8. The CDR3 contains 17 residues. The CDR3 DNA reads TGTGCCAGCAGTGGCTTTGCCGGGACAGGGGGCAACTATGGCTACACCTTC. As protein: CASSGFAGTGGNYGYTF.

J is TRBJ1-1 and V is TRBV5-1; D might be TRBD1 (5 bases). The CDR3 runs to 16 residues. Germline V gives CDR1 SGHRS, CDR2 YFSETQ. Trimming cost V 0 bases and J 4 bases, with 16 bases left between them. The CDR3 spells CASSLEWRAGGTEAFF. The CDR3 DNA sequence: TGCGCCAGCAGCTTGGAGTGGCGCGCGGGGGGCACTGAAGCTTTCTTT.

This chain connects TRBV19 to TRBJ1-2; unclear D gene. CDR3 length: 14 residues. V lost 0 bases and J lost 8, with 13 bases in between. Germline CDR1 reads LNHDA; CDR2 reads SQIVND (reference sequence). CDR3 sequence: CASSIDRAAWGYTF. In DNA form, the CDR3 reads TGTGCCAGTAGTATAGATCGGGCCGCTTGGGGCTACACCTTC.

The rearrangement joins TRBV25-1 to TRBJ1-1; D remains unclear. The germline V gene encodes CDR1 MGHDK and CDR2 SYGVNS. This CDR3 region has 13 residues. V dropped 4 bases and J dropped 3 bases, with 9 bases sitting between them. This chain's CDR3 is CASSAGLDTEAFF. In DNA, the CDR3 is TGTGCCAGCAGTGCCGGCCTAGACACTGAAGCTTTCTTT. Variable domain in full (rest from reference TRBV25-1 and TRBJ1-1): EADIYQTPRYLVIGTGKKITLECSQTMGHDKMYWYQQDPGMELHLIHYSYGVNSTEKGDLSSESTVSRIRTEHFPLTLESARPSHTSQYLCASSAGLDTEAFFGQGTRLTVV.

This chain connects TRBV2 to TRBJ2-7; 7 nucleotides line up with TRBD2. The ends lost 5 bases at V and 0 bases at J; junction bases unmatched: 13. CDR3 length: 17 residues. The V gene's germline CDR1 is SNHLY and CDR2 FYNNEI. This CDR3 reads CASSLRGLAASSYEQYF. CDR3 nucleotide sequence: TGTGCCAGCAGTTTGAGGGGCCTAGCGGCAAGCTCCTACGAGCAGTACTTC.

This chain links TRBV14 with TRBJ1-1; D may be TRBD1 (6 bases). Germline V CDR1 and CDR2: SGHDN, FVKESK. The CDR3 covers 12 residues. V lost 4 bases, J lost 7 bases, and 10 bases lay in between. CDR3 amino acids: CASSPGQLEAFF. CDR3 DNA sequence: TGTGCCAGCAGCCCCGGACAGCTTGAAGCTTTCTTT.

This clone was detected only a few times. CDR3 protein: CASSYGTGGLDYGYTF. For the CDR3, the DNA is TGTGCCAGCAGTTACGGGACAGGGGGCTTGGACTATGGCTACACCTTC. V is TRBV6-6 and J is TRBJ1-2; the match to TRBD1 covers 12 bases. The junction had 4 bases not matched to a gene; V was cut back by 2 bases and J by 3 bases. The V gene's germline CDR1 is MNHNY and CDR2 SVGAGI (reference sequence). This CDR3 spans 16 amino acids.

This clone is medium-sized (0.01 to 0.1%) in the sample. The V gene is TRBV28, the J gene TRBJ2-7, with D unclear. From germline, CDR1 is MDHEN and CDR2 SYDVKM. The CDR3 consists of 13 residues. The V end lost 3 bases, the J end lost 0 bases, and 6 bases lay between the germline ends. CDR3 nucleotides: TGTGCCAGCAGTTTTACCCGCTCCTACGAGCAGTACTTC. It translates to CASSFTRSYEQYF.

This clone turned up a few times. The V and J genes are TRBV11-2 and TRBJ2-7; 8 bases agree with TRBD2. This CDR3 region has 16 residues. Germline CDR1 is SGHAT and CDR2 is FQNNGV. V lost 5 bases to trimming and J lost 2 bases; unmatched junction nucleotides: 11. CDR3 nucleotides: TGTGCCAGCAGCGGACATACTAGCGGATCTCCCTACGAGCAGTACTTC. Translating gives CASSGHTSGSPYEQYF.

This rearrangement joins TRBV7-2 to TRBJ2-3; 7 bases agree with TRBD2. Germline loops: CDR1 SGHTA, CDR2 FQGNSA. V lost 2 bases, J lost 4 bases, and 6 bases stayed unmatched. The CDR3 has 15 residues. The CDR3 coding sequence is TGTGCCAGCAGCTTACGGGAGGCGAGCGCAGATACGCAGTATTTT. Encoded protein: CASSLREASADTQYF.

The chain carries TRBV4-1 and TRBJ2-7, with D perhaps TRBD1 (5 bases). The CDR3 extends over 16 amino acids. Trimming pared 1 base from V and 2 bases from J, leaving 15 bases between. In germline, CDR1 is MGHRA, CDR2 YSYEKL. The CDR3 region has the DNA TGCGCCAGCAGCCAAGGAGCCCGCTGGGGCACCTACGAGCAGTACTTC. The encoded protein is CASSQGARWGTYEQYF.

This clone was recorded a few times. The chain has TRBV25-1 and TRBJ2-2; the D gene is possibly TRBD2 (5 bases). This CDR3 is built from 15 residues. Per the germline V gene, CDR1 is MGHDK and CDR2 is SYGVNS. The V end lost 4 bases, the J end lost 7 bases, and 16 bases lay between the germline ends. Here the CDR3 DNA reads TGTGCCAGCAGTGCCCCTTATGGGAGTGTCGGGGAGCTGTTTTTT. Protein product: CASSAPYGSVGELFF.

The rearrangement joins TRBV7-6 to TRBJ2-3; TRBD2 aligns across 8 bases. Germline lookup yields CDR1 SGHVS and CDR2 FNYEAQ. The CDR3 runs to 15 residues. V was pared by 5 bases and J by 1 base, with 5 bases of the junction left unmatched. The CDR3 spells CASSESGRRTDTQYF. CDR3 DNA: TGTGCCAGCAGCGAAAGCGGGAGACGCACAGATACGCAGTATTTT.

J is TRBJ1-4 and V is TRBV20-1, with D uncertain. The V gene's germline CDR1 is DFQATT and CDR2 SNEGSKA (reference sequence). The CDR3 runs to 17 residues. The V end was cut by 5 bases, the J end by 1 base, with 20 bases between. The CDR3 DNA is TGCAGTGCTCGTGGGCCCCAGGAGAGTAGAACTAATGAAAAACTGTTTTTT. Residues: CSARGPQESRTNEKLFF.

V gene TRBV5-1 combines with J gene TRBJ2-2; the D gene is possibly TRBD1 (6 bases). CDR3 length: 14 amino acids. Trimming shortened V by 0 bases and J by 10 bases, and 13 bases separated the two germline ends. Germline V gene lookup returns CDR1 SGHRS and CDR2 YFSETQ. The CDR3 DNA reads TGCGCCAGCAGCTTGGGAGGACAGTTCGTGGAGCTGTTTTTT. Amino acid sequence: CASSLGGQFVELFF.

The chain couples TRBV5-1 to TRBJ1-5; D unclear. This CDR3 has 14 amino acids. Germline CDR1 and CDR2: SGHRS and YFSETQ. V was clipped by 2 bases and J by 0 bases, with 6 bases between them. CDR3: CASSLEGSNQPQHF. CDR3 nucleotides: TGCGCCAGCAGCTTAGAGGGTAGCAATCAGCCCCAGCATTTT. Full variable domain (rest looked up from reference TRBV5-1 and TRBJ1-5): KAGVTQTPRYLIKTRGQQVTLSCSPISGHRSVSWYQQTPGQGLQFLFEYFSETQRNKGNFPGRFSGRQFSNSRSEMNVSTLELGDSALYLCASSLEGSNQPQHFGDGTRLSIL.

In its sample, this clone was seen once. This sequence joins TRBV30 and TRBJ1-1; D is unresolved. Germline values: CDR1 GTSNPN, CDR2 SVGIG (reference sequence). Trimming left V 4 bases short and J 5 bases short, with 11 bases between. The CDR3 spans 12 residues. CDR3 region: CAWIWTGTEAFF. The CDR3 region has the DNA TGTGCCTGGATCTGGACGGGTACTGAAGCTTTCTTT.

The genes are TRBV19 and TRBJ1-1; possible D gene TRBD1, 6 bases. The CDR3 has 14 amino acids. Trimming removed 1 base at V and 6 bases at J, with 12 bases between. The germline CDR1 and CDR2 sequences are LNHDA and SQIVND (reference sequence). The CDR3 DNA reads TGTGCCAGTAGTATAGCGGCAGGGGAGGCTGAAGCTTTCTTT. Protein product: CASSIAAGEAEAFF.

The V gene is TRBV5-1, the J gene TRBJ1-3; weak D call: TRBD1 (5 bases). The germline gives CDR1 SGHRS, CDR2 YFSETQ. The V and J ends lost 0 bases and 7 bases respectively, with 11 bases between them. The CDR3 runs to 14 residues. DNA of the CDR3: TGCGCCAGCAGCTTGGCCGGGGGGGAGAACACCATATATTTT. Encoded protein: CASSLAGGENTIYF.

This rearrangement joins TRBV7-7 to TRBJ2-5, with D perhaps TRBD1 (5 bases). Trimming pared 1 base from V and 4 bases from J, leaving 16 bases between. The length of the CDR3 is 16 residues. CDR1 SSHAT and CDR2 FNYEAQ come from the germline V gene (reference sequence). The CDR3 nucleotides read TGTGCCAGCAGCTTAGGGGGCCCCGCCTGGGGAGAGACCCAGTACTTC. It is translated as CASSLGGPAWGETQYF.

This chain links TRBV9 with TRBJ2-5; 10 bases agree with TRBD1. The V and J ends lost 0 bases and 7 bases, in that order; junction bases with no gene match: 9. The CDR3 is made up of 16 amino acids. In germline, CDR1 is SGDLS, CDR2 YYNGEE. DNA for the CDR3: TGTGCCAGCAGCGTAGCGACCCCCGGGACAGGGGCGACCCAGTACTTC. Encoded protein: CASSVATPGTGATQYF.

The CDR3 spells CASSLRAFGGELFF. CDR3 in DNA: TGTGCCAGCAGTTTAAGAGCCTTCGGGGGGGAGCTGTTTTTT. The chain has TRBV27 and TRBJ2-2; D uncertain. V was cut by 2 bases and J by 8 bases, with 12 bases left in between. CDR1 is MNHEY, CDR2 SMNVEV, per germline (reference sequence). This CDR3 comprises 14 residues.

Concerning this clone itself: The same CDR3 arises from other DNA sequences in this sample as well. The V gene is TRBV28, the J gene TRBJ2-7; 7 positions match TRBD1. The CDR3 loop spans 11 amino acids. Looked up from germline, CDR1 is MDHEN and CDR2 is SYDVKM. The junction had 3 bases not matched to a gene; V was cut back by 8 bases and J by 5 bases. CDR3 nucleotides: TGTGCCAGCCGAGACAGGGACGAGCAGTACTTC. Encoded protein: CASRDRDEQYF.

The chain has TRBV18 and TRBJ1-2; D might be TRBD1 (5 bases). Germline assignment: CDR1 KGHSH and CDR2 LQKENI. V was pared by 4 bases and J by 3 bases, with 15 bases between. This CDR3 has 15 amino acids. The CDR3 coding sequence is TGTGCCAGCTCACGGGGCAGAACGGATGACTATGGCTACACCTTC. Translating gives CASSRGRTDDYGYTF.

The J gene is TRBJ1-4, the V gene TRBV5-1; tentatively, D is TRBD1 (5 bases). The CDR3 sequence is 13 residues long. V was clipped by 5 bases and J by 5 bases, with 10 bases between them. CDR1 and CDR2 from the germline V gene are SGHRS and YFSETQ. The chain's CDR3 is CASSARENEKLFF. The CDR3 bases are TGCGCCAGCAGTGCCAGGGAGAATGAAAAACTGTTTTTT.

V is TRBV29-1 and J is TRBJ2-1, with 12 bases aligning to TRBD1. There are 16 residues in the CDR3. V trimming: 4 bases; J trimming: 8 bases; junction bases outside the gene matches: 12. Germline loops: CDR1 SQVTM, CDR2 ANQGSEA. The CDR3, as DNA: TGCAGCGTTGGAGAAGGGACAGGGGGCTTCTTCTATGAGCAGTTCTTC. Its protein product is CSVGEGTGGFFYEQFF.

The CDR3 region is CASGGSSGNTIYF. CDR3 nucleotide sequence: TGTGCCAGCGGGGGGTCCTCTGGAAACACCATATATTTT. The gene calls are TRBV19 and TRBJ1-3; weak D call: TRBD1 (5 bases). CDR1 and CDR2 from the germline V gene are LNHDA and SQIVND (reference sequence). The V end was cut by 9 bases, the J end by 0 bases, with 9 bases between. CDR3 length: 13 amino acids.

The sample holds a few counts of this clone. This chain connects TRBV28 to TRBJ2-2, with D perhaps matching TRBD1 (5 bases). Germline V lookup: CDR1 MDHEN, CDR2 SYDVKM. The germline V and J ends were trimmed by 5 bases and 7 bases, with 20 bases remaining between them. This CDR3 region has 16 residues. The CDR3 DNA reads TGTGCCAGCAGTCCCTTCGGCCGGAGTAGGGGCGGGGAGCTGTTTTTT. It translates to CASSPFGRSRGGELFF.

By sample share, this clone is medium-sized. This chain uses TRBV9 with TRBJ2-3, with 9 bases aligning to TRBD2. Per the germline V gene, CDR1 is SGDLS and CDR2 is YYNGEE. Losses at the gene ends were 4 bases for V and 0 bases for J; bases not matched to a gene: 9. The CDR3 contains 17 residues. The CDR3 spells CASSPRGLASSTDTQYF. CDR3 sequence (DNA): TGTGCCAGCAGCCCCCGAGGACTAGCGTCTAGCACAGATACGCAGTATTTT. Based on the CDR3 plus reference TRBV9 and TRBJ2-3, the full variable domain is DSGVTQTPKHLITATGQRVTLRCSPRSGDLSVYWYQQSLDQGLQFLIQYYNGEERAKGNILERFSAQQFPDLHSELNLSSLELGDSALYFCASSPRGLASSTDTQYFGPGTRLTVL.

The CDR3 here is CASSLEAGYKNIQYF. As DNA, the CDR3 is TGTGCCAGCAGCCTCGAAGCGGGGTACAAAAACATTCAGTACTTC. This sequence joins TRBV4-2 and TRBJ2-4; 7 nucleotides match TRBD2. This CDR3 region has 15 residues. The germline gives CDR1 LGHNA, CDR2 YNFKEQ. The junction had 6 bases not matched to a gene; V was cut back by 4 bases and J by 3 bases.